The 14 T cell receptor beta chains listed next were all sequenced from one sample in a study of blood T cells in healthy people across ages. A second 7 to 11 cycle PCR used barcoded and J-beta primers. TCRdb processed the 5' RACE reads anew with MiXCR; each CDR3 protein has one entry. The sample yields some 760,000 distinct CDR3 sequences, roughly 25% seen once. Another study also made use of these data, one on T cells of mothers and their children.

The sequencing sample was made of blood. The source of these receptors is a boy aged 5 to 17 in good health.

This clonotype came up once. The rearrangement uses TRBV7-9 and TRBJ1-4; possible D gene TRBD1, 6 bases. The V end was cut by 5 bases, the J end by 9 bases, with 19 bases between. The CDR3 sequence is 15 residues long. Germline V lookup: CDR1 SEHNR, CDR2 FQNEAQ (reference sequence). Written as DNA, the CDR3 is TGTGCCAGCAGCCCCCGGGACAATCCCAGGCAAAAACTGTTTTTT. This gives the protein CASSPRDNPRQKLFF.

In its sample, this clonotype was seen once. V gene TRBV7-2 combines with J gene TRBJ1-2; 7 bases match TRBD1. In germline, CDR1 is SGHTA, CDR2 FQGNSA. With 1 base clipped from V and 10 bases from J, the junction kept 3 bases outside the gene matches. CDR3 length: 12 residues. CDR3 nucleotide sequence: TGTGCCAGCAGCTTAGGGACAGGACACTACACCTTC. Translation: CASSLGTGHYTF.

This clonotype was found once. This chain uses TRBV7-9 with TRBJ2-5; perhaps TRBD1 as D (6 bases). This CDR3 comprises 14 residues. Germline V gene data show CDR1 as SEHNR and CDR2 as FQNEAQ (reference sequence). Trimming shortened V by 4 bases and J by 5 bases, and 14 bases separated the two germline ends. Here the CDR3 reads CASSSNRDGETQYF. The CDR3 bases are TGTGCCAGCAGCTCCAACAGGGACGGGGAGACCCAGTACTTC.

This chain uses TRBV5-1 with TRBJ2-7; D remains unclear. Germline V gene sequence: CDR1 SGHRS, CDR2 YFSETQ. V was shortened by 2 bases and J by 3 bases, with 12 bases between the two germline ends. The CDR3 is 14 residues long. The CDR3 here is CASSFRSPGYEQYF. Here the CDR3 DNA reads TGCGCCAGCAGCTTTAGGTCACCGGGCTACGAGCAGTACTTC.

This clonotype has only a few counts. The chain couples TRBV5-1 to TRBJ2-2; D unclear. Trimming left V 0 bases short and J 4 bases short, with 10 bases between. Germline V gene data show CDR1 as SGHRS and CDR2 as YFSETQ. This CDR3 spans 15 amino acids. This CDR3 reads CASSLAVQPTGELFF. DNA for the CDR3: TGCGCCAGCAGCTTGGCGGTACAGCCCACCGGGGAGCTGTTTTTT.

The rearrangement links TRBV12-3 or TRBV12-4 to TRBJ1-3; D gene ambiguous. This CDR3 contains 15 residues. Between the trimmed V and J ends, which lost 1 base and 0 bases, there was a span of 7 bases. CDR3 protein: CASSLGTVSGNTIYF. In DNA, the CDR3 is TGTGCCAGCAGTTTAGGGACCGTCTCTGGAAACACCATATATTTT.

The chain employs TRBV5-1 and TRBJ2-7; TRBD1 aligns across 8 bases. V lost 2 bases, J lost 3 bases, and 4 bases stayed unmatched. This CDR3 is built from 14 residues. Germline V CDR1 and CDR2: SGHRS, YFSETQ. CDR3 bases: TGCGCCAGCAGCTTTGGGACAGGCAACTACGAGCAGTACTTC. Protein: CASSFGTGNYEQYF.

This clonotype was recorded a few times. The chain's CDR3 is CASSVGGGRQFF. CDR3 sequence (DNA): TGTGCCAGCAGCGTCGGAGGCGGGAGGCAGTTCTTC. The rearrangement uses TRBV9 and TRBJ2-1, with 7 positions matching TRBD2. The CDR3 is 12 residues long. Germline V gene lookup returns CDR1 SGDLS and CDR2 YYNGEE. J lost 12 bases, V lost 2 bases, and 5 bases had no gene match. Drawing the rest from reference TRBV9 and TRBJ2-1, the complete variable domain is DSGVTQTPKHLITATGQRVTLRCSPRSGDLSVYWYQQSLDQGLQFLIQYYNGEERAKGNILERFSAQQFPDLHSELNLSSLELGDSALYFCASSVGGGRQFFGPGTRLTVL.

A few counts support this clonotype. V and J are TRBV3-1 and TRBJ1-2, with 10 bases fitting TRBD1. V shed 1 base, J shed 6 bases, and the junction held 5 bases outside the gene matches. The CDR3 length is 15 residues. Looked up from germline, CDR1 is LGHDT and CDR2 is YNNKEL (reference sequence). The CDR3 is CASSQGLTGGNGYTF. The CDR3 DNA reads TGTGCCAGCAGCCAAGGTCTGACAGGGGGCAATGGCTACACCTTC. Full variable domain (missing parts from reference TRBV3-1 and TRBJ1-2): DTAVSQTPKYLVTQMGNDKSIKCEQNLGHDTMYWYKQDSKKFLKIMFSYNNKELIINETVPNRFSPKSPDKAHLNLHINSLELGDSAVYFCASSQGLTGGNGYTFGSGTRLTVV.

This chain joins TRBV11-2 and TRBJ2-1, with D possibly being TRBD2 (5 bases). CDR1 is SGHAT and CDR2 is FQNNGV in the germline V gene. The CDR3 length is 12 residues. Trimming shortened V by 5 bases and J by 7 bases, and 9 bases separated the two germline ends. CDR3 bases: TGTGCCAGCAGCGAGGACTTAAATGAGCAGTTCTTC. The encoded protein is CASSEDLNEQFF.

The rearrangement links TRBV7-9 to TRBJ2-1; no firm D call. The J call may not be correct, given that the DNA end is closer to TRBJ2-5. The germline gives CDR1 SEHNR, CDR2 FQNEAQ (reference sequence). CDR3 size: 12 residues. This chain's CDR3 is CASSPYVETQYF. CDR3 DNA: TGTGCCAGCAGCCCATATGTGGAGACCCAGTACTTC.

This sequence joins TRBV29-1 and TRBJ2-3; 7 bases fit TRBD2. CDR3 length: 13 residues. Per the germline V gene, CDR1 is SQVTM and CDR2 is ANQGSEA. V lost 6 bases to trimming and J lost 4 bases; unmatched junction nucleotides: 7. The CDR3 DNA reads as TGCAGCGTCGGCGGGAGTTTGCCAGATACGCAGTATTTT. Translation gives CSVGGSLPDTQYF.

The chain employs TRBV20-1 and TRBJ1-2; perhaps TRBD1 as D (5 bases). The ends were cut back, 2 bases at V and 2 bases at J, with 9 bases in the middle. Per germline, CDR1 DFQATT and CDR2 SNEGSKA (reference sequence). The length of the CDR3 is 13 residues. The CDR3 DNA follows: TGCAGTGCTAGAACCTCAGGGAACTATGGCTACACCTTC. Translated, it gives CSARTSGNYGYTF.

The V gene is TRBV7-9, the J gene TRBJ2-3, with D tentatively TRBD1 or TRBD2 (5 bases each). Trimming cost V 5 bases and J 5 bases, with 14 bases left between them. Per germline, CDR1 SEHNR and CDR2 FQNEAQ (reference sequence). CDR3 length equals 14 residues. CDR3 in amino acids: CASSNAGTGDTQYF. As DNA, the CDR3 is TGTGCCAGCAGCAACGCCGGGACGGGAGATACGCAGTATTTT.